This T cell receptor beta chain was captured in a study of cytomegalovirus exposure and HLA in healthy donors. Profiled with immunoSEQ multiplex PCR; TCRdb holds only in-frame clones, not every one. Of some 170,000 clones listed, just under 90% are singletons. Note on this clone: The sample has other DNA sequences that encode this CDR3 too.

Germline V CDR1 and CDR2: SGHRS, YFSETQ. CDR3 length: 14 amino acids. The V end was cut by 0 bases, the J end by 3 bases, with 7 bases between. The sequenced sample was PBMCs. J is TRBJ1-3 and V is TRBV5-1, with D possibly being TRBD1 (5 bases). The receptor's source is a woman in her twenties or thirties in good health and CMV-seronegative. CDR3 in DNA: TGCGCCAGCAGCTTGGCAGGGTATGGAAACACCATATATTTT. This codes for CASSLAGYGNTIYF.